This T cell receptor (beta chain) was captured by sequencing in a study of CD8+ T cells in alopecia areata. Study details: At a dose of 5 to 10 mg twice daily, oral tofacitinib was given to treated patients.

Noted treatment: oral pan-JAK inhibitor, 5-10 mg twice daily. From alopecia areata patients, lesional scalp punch biopsies and peripheral blood were collected. V was cut by 1 base and J by 6 bases, with 7 bases left in between. Germline values: CDR1 LGHNA, CDR2 YNFKEQ. The CDR3 loop spans 13 amino acids. Extracted RNA was reverse transcribed into cDNA, the sequencing template. Only in-frame clones appear in the TCRdb table, and some are missing; sequencing was by immunoSEQ multiplex PCR. The sample holds around 100,000 clones, roughly three fifths seen once. This TCR derives from a human donor with alopecia areata. The sample here was CD8+ T cells sorted from blood, taken at week 24, from a patient treated with tofacitinib. The chain recombines TRBV4-2 with TRBJ1-5; D is unresolved. CDR3 protein: CASSQGAGQPQHF. In DNA, the CDR3 is TGTGCCAGCAGCCAAGGGGCGGGTCAGCCCCAGCATTTT.